This TCR beta chain stems from a study of blood T cell repertoires in COVID-19. Study information: Both acute and convalescent COVID-19 samples were obtained from the United States, Italy and Spain.

The CDR3 loop spans 16 amino acids. The V gene's germline CDR1 is DFQATT and CDR2 SNEGSKA (reference sequence). The trim removed 3 bases at V and 4 bases at J, leaving 11 bases unmatched. As originally analysed: For nucleated cells, counts were estimated from reference gene primer amplification. Profiled with immunoSEQ multiplex PCR; TCRdb holds only in-frame clones, not every one. V and J calls and clone size are as listed in that table; D and trimming were resolved from the DNA. The top ten hold approximately 11% of the sample, which has about 98,000 clones, approximately 80% seen once. Sequenced sample: peripheral blood. The gene calls are TRBV20-1 and TRBJ2-1, with TRBD2 matching 8 bases. This receptor was obtained from a man aged 65-85 years with active or convalescent COVID-19. The CDR3 DNA reads as TGCAGTGCTAGTTTGGTTGCGGGGGGACGATACAATGAGCAGTTCTTC. Translated, it gives CSASLVAGGRYNEQFF.